One and the same sample provided the 18 T cell receptor beta chains below, sequenced in a study of cytomegalovirus exposure and HLA in healthy donors. The PCR made use of 60 Vbeta and 13 Jbeta primers. TCRdb's table, derived via immunoSEQ multiplex PCR, lists solely in-frame clones and lacks some. The sample has over 110,000 clones; the top ten hold 0.96%. The sequenced material came from PBMCs. The receptors stem from a male donor in good health and CMV-seronegative.

The rearrangement uses TRBV23-1 and TRBJ1-1; D unclear. TRBV23-1 is reported as an ORF; its role is uncertain. CDR3 length equals 16 residues. Trimming stripped 0 bases from V and 1 base from J, with 12 bases between. The CDR3 loop is CASSQSGRRENTEAFF. In DNA, the CDR3 is TGCGCCAGCAGTCAATCGGGCCGTCGGGAGAACACTGAAGCTTTCTTT.

V usage is TRBV11-1 and J usage is TRBJ2-7; no definite D call. The CDR3 is 14 residues long. V lost 5 bases and J lost 6, with 17 bases in between. Per germline, CDR1 SGHAT and CDR2 FQDESV (reference sequence). CDR3 sequence: CASSLRSYPGEQYF. The DNA for the CDR3 is TGTGCCAGCAGCCTCCGATCCTATCCGGGCGAGCAGTACTTC.

The rearrangement links TRBV29-1 to TRBJ2-2; D possibly corresponds to TRBD2 (6 bases). CDR3 length: 14 amino acids. The V end was cut by 6 bases, the J end by 4 bases, with 15 bases between. CDR1 is SQVTM, CDR2 ANQGSEA, per germline. The CDR3 is CSVLGLSGTGELFF. The CDR3 region has the DNA TGCAGCGTCCTAGGCCTTAGCGGCACCGGGGAGCTGTTTTTT.

The chain couples TRBV18 to TRBJ2-6; 10 bases are shared with TRBD2. The CDR3 is 18 residues long. V trimming: 7 bases; J trimming: 2 bases; junction bases outside the gene matches: 11. Germline-derived CDR1 and CDR2 are KGHSH and LQKENI. The CDR3 nucleotides read TGTGCCAGCTTATCGAGCGGGGGGGCTTCCACTGGGGCCAACGTCCTGACTTTC. This codes for CASLSSGGASTGANVLTF.

CDR3 loop: CASTPGIRGKDEQFF. The CDR3 DNA sequence: TGTGCCAGCACACCGGGTATCAGGGGGAAGGATGAGCAGTTCTTC. The V gene is TRBV6-5, the J gene TRBJ2-1; TRBD1 aligns across 7 bases. CDR3 length equals 15 residues. The germline V gene has CDR1 MNHEY and CDR2 SVGAGI. V lost 7 bases and J lost 8; bases outside the gene matches: 14.

The chain uses TRBV5-6 and TRBJ2-1, with D tentatively TRBD2 (6 bases). Germline values: CDR1 SGHDT, CDR2 YYEEEE. Trimming removed 2 bases from V and 2 bases from J, with 11 bases in between. CDR3 length: 15 residues. The CDR3 loop is CASSFRGVPYNEQFF. The DNA of the CDR3 is TGTGCCAGCAGCTTCCGCGGGGTTCCCTACAATGAGCAGTTCTTC. The full variable domain, with the rest looked up from reference TRBV5-6 and TRBJ2-1, is DAGVTQSPTHLIKTRGQQVTLRCSPKSGHDTVSWYQQALGQGPQFIFQYYEEEERQRGNFPDRFSGHQFPNYSSELNVNALLLGDSALYLCASSFRGVPYNEQFFGPGTRLTVL.

V usage is TRBV29-1 and J usage is TRBJ1-2; D gene ambiguous. This CDR3 is built from 13 residues. V dropped 4 bases and J dropped 3 bases, with 12 bases sitting between them. Germline loops: CDR1 SQVTM, CDR2 ANQGSEA. This CDR3 reads CSVVGGLDYGYTF. DNA of the CDR3: TGCAGCGTTGTAGGCGGGTTGGACTATGGCTACACCTTC.

The chain joins TRBV2 to TRBJ1-2, with D maybe TRBD1 (5 bases). V was shortened by 5 bases and J by 2 bases, with 21 bases between the two germline ends. The CDR3 covers 17 residues. CDR1 is SNHLY, CDR2 FYNNEI, per germline. Written as DNA, the CDR3 is TGTGCCAGCAGTCCACAGCTGGGGCAGTTCATCAACTATGGCTACACCTTC. It translates to CASSPQLGQFINYGYTF.

The gene calls are TRBV28 and TRBJ1-6; D is possibly TRBD1 (5 bases). With 5 bases removed from V and 4 bases from J, the gap between germline ends came to 9 bases. CDR3 length equals 14 residues. The V gene's germline CDR1 is MDHEN and CDR2 SYDVKM. In nucleotides, the CDR3 is TGTGCCAGCAGTCCGACAGATTATAATTCACCCCTCCACTTT. Its protein product is CASSPTDYNSPLHF.

The rearrangement links TRBV28 to TRBJ2-5, with D maybe TRBD2 (6 bases). Trimming took off 6 bases at V and 3 bases at J, with 17 bases between the two ends. Germline V lookup: CDR1 MDHEN, CDR2 SYDVKM. The CDR3 is made up of 15 amino acids. CDR3 sequence (DNA): TGTGCCAGCAGCCCAACCATCGGGGGAAAAGAGACCCAGTACTTC. Protein: CASSPTIGGKETQYF.

The gene calls are TRBV27 and TRBJ1-5, with a possible D match to TRBD1 (6 bases). This CDR3 is 15 amino acids long. V lost 6 bases and J 6 bases, leaving 18 bases between the germline ends. Germline lookup yields CDR1 MNHEY and CDR2 SMNVEV (reference sequence). CDR3 protein: CASSMVRGGPQPQHF. Written as DNA, the CDR3 is TGTGCCAGCAGCATGGTTAGAGGGGGACCTCAGCCCCAGCATTTT.

The DNA of the CDR3 is TGTGCCTGGAGAGGACAGGGATATAGCAATCAGCCCCAGCATTTT. This translates into CAWRGQGYSNQPQHF. V and J are TRBV30 and TRBJ1-5; 8 bases agree with TRBD1. Germline V gene data show CDR1 as GTSNPN and CDR2 as SVGIG (reference sequence). With 3 bases clipped from V and 0 bases from J, the junction kept 4 bases outside the gene matches. CDR3 length: 15 amino acids.

J is TRBJ1-5 and V is TRBV5-6; 7 bases match TRBD1. From germline, CDR1 is SGHDT and CDR2 YYEEEE. V gave up 4 bases and J gave up 3 bases; unmatched junction bases: 16. This CDR3 spans 18 amino acids. Here the CDR3 DNA reads TGTGCCAGCAGCCTGTCGGAACAGGGGCCGTATAACAATCAGCCCCAGCATTTT. Translating gives CASSLSEQGPYNNQPQHF.

The rearrangement links TRBV6-1 to TRBJ1-1; perhaps TRBD1 as D (5 bases). V lost 2 bases, J lost 6 bases, and 13 bases lay in between. The CDR3 covers 14 residues. Germline V gene lookup returns CDR1 MNHNS and CDR2 SASEGT. The CDR3: CASSELLGEAEAFF. The CDR3 DNA reads as TGTGCCAGCAGTGAATTGTTGGGGGAGGCTGAAGCTTTCTTT.

The rearrangement joins TRBV5-1 to TRBJ2-1; possible D gene TRBD1, 6 bases. V was trimmed by 1 base and J by 6 bases, leaving 11 bases between them. Germline CDR1 and CDR2: SGHRS and YFSETQ. This CDR3 has 14 amino acids. CDR3 in amino acids: CASSLNRDPNEQFF. CDR3 nucleotides: TGCGCCAGCAGCTTGAACAGGGATCCCAATGAGCAGTTCTTC.

The V call is TRBV7-6, the J call TRBJ1-2; 11 bases align to TRBD1. The CDR3 is 14 residues long. With V trimmed by 2 bases and J by 6 bases, 2 bases remained unmatched. CDR1 SGHVS and CDR2 FNYEAQ come from the germline V gene. The CDR3 DNA sequence: TGTGCCAGCAGCTTACCGGGACAGGGGGATGGCTACACCTTC. It yields the protein CASSLPGQGDGYTF.

The V gene is TRBV27, the J gene TRBJ2-4, with TRBD2 identical over 7 bases. The CDR3 extends over 13 amino acids. The junction had 5 bases not matched to a gene; V was cut back by 3 bases and J by 9 bases. Looked up from germline, CDR1 is MNHEY and CDR2 is SMNVEV (reference sequence). CDR3 in amino acids: CASSFGGRSIQYF. The DNA for the CDR3 is TGTGCCAGCAGTTTCGGCGGGAGAAGCATTCAGTACTTC.

This chain joins TRBV4-2 and TRBJ2-1; 11 nucleotides match TRBD2. The germline gives CDR1 LGHNA, CDR2 YNFKEQ. This CDR3 comprises 15 residues. V was clipped by 6 bases and J by 5 bases; unmatched bases: 6. DNA for the CDR3: TGTGCCAGCAGTCCCGGGACTAGCGGCCACAATGAGCAGTTCTTC. Translation: CASSPGTSGHNEQFF.